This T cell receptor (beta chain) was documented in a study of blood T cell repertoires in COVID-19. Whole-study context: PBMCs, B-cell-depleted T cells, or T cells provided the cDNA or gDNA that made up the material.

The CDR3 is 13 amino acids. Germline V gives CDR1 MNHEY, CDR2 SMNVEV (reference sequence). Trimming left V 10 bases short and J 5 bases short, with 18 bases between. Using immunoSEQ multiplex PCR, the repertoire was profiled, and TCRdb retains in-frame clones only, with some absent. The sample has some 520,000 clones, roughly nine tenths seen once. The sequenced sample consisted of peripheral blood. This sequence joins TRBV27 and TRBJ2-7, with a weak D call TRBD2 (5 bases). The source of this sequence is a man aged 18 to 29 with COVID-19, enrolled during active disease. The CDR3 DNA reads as TGTGCCACCAAAAGGGAGCTGAGGGACGAGCAGTACTTC. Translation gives CATKRELRDEQYF.